The 6 T cell receptor beta chains reported below all come from one sample, sequenced in a study of molecular identifiers for immune sequencing clone quantification (dated by TCRdb to 2016 to 2019). Library preparation employed PCR. TCRdb records Illumina HiSeq 4000 as the sequencer. TCRdb itself trimmed the public reads at Q25 with fastp, ran MiXCR and retained productive beta chains. Rows merge per CDR3 protein into single entries with the most common DNA and genes. This sample has some 320,000 distinct CDR3 sequences in its table, and about 22% of those were observed once. More than 0.8% of the sample goes to the ten largest clones. Source material: naive CD8+ T cells from blood, with Jurkat cell RNA spiked in. In light of the paper, this sample's cell subset or site label describes: FACS-sorted CD8+CD4-CCR7+CD45RA+ naive T cells. Source of these receptors: a human donor in good health. Some libraries in this study had Jurkat cell RNA spiked in.

As regards this clonotype: A read error may produce the germline difference seen at one junction end. The J gene is TRBJ2-1, the V gene TRBV7-9; 8 nucleotides match TRBD1. Germline CDR1 SEHNR, CDR2 FQNEAQ (reference sequence). This CDR3 region has 15 residues. CDR3 loop: CASSLVQGEYNERFF. The CDR3 DNA sequence: TGTGCCAGCAGCTTAGTACAGGGGGAGTACAATGAGCGGTTCTTC. The full variable domain, its missing parts supplied by reference TRBV7-9 and TRBJ2-1, is DTGVSQNPRHKITKRGQNVTFRCDPISEHNRLYWYRQTLGQGPEFLTYFQNEAQLEKSRLLSDRFSAERPKGSFSTLEIQRTEQGDSAMYLCASSLVQGEYNERFFGPGTRLTVL.

At least ten counts were recorded for this clonotype. The chain employs TRBV19 and TRBJ2-7; 7 bases fit TRBD1. J lost 3 bases, V lost 3 bases, and 5 bases had no gene match. The CDR3 has 14 amino acids. CDR1 is LNHDA, CDR2 SQIVND, per germline (reference sequence). DNA for the CDR3: TGTGCCAGTAGTATTGGGGGACAGAACTACGAGCAGTACTTC. Translated: CASSIGGQNYEQYF.

Ten or more counts support this clonotype. This chain joins TRBV12-3 or TRBV12-4 and TRBJ1-5, with D maybe TRBD1 (5 bases). The CDR3 covers 12 residues. The V gene lost 7 bases and the J gene lost 4 bases, with 8 bases spanning the gap. The CDR3: CASNDRNQPQHF. DNA of the CDR3: TGTGCCAGCAACGACAGAAATCAGCCCCAGCATTTT.

The sample holds many counts of this clonotype. Here the CDR3 reads CASSLEDGYEQYF. The CDR3, as DNA: TGCGCCAGCAGCTTGGAGGACGGGTACGAGCAGTACTTC. This chain uses TRBV5-1 with TRBJ2-7; no clear D gene. This CDR3 has 13 residues. Germline V gene data show CDR1 as SGHRS and CDR2 as YFSETQ. The V end was cut by 0 bases, the J end by 4 bases, with 8 bases between.

Remarks on this clonotype: At one end, the junction sequence differs from germline, possibly due to a read error. This sequence joins TRBV12-3 or TRBV12-4 and TRBJ2-2; 9 nucleotides agree with TRBD1. CDR3 length: 16 amino acids. CDR3 protein: CASSSLDRGNTGGLFF. Here the CDR3 DNA reads TGTGCCAGCAGTTCCCTGGACAGGGGTAACACCGGGGGGCTGTTTTTT.

The chain employs TRBV6-6 and TRBJ1-3, with D tentatively TRBD1 (5 bases). With 0 bases removed from V and 4 bases from J, the gap between germline ends came to 10 bases. The CDR3 length is 15 residues. CDR1 and CDR2 (germline): MNHNY, SVGAGI (reference sequence). CDR3 protein: CASSYSMGPGNTIYF. The CDR3 region has the DNA TGTGCCAGCAGTTACTCGATGGGGCCCGGAAACACCATATATTTT.